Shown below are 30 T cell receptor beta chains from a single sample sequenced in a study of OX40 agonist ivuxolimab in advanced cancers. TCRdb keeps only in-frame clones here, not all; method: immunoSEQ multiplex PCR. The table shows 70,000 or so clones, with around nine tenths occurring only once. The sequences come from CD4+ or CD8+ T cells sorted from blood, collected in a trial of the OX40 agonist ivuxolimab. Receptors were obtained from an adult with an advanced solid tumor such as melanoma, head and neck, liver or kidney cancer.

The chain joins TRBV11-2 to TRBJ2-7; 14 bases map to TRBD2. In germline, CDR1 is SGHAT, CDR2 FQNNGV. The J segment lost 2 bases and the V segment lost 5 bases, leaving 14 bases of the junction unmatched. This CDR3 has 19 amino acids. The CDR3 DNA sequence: TGTGCCAGCAGCCTCCGGGGGGGACTAGCGGGAGCAGGTACCTACGAGCAGTACTTC. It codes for CASSLRGGLAGAGTYEQYF.

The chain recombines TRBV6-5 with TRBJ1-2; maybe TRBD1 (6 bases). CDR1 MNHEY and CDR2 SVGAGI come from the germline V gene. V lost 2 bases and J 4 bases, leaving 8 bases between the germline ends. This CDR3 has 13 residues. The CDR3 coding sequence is TGTGCCAGCAGTTACGGGGGCGGCTATGGCTACACCTTC. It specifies CASSYGGGYGYTF.

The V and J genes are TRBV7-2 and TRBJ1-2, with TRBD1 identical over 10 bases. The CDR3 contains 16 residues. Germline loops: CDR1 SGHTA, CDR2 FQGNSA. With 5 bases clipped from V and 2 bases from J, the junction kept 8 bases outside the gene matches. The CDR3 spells CASSPRQGARNYGYTF. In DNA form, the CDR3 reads TGTGCCAGCAGCCCCAGACAGGGGGCGAGAAACTATGGCTACACCTTC.

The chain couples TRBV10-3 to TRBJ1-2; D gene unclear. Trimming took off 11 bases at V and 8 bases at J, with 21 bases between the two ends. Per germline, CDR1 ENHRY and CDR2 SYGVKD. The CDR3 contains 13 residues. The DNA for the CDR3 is TGTGCCCTTCGGGTTGGAGGCGACCTAGGCTACACCTTC. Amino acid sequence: CALRVGGDLGYTF.

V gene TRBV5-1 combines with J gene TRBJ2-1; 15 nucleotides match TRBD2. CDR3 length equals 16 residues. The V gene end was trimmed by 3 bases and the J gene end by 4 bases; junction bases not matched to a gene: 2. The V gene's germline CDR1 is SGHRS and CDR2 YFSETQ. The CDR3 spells CASSSGLAGGYNEQFF. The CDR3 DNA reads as TGCGCCAGCAGCTCCGGACTAGCGGGAGGGTACAATGAGCAGTTCTTC.

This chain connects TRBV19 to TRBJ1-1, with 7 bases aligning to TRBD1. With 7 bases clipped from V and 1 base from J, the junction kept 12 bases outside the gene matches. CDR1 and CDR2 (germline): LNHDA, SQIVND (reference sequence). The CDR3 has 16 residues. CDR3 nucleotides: TGTGCCAGTACATTGGAACACAGGGGTCCGAACACTGAAGCTTTCTTT. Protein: CASTLEHRGPNTEAFF.

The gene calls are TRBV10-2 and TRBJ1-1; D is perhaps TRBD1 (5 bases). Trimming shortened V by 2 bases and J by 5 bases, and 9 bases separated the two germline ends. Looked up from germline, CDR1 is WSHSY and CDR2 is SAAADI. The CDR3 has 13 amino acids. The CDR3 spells CASSEVGGTEAFF. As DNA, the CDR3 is TGCGCCAGCAGTGAGGTGGGGGGGACTGAAGCTTTCTTT.

The CDR3 coding sequence is TGTGCCAGCAGCTTGATCGGGACTAGCGGGAGGGGCACCGGGGAGCTGTTTTTT. Its protein is CASSLIGTSGRGTGELFF. V and J are TRBV7-8 and TRBJ2-2; 16 bases align to TRBD2. CDR3 length: 18 amino acids. The ends lost 3 bases at V and 4 bases at J; junction bases unmatched: 5. Germline loops: CDR1 SGHVS, CDR2 FQNEAQ.

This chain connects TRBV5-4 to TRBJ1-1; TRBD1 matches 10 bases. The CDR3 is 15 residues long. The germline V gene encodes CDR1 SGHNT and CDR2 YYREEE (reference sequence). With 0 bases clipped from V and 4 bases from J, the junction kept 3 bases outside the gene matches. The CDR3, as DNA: TGTGCCAGCAGCTTGGGGGACAGGGGAAGCACTGAAGCTTTCTTT. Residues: CASSLGDRGSTEAFF. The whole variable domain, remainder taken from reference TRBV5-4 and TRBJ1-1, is ETGVTQSPTHLIKTRGQQVTLRCSSQSGHNTVSWYQQALGQGPQFIFQYYREEENGRGNFPPRFSGLQFPNYSSELNVNALELDDSALYLCASSLGDRGSTEAFFGQGTRLTVV.

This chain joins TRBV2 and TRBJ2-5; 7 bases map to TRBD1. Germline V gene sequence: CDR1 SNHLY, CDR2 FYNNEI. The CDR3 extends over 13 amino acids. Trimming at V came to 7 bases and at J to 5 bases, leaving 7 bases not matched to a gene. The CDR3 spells CASNSVDRETQYF. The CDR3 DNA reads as TGTGCCAGCAACTCAGTGGACAGGGAGACCCAGTACTTC.

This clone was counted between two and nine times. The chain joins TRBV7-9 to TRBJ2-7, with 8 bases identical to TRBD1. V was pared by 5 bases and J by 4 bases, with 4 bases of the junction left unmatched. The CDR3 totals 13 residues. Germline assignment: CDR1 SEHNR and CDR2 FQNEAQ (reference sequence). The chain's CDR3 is CASSDRGPYEQYF. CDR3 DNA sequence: TGTGCCAGCAGCGACAGGGGTCCGTACGAGCAGTACTTC.

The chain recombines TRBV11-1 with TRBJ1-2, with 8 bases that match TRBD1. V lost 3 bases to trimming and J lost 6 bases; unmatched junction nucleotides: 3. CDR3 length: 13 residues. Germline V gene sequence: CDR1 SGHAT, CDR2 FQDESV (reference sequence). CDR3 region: CASSFSGGNGYTF. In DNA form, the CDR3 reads TGTGCCAGCAGCTTCTCAGGGGGCAATGGCTACACCTTC.

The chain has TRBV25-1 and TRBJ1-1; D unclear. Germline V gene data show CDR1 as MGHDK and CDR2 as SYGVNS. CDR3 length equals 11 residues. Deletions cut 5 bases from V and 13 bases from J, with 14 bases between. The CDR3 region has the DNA TGTGCCAGCAGTTTGGGCAATCCGCTTTTCTTT. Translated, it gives CASSLGNPLFF.

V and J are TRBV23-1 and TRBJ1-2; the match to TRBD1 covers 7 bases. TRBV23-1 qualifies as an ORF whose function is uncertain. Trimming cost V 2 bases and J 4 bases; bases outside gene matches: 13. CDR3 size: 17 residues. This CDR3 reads CASSQHPTDRAAYGYTF. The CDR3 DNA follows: TGCGCCAGCAGTCAACACCCCACCGACAGGGCAGCCTATGGCTACACCTTC.

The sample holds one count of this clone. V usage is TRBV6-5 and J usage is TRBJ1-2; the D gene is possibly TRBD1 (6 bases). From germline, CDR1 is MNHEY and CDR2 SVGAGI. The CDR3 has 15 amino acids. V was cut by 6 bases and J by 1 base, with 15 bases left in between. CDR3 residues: CASRDDRRYNYGYTF. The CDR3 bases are TGTGCCAGCAGGGACGACAGGAGATATAACTATGGCTACACCTTC.

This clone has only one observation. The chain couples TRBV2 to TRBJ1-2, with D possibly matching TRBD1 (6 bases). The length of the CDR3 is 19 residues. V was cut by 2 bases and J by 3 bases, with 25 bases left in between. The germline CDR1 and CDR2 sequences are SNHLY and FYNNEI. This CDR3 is CASSERGRLLGALDYGYTF. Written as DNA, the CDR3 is TGTGCCAGCAGTGAAAGAGGGCGCCTATTGGGGGCCTTGGACTATGGCTACACCTTC.

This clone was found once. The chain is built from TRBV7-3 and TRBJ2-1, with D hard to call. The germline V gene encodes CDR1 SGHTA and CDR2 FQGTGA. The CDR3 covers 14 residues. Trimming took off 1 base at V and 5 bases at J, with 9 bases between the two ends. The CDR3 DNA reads TGTGCCAGCAGCTTAAGACCTCTAGACAATGAGCAGTTCTTC. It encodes CASSLRPLDNEQFF.

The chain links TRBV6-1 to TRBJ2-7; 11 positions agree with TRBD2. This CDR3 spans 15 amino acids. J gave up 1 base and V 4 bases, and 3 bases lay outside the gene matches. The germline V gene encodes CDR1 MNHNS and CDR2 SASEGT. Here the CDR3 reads CASSGLAGGSYEQYF. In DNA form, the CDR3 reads TGTGCCAGCAGTGGGCTAGCGGGGGGTTCCTACGAGCAGTACTTC.

CDR3 sequence: CATKGAGPNVEQYF. The CDR3 DNA is TGTGCCACTAAGGGGGCAGGGCCTAATGTCGAGCAGTACTTC. The chain joins TRBV10-3 to TRBJ2-7; 7 bases align to TRBD1. Per germline, CDR1 ENHRY and CDR2 SYGVKD. The CDR3 is 14 amino acids. The V segment lost 10 bases and the J segment 6 bases; nucleotides outside the gene matches: 15.

The CDR3 sequence: CASMRGVQETQYF. CDR3 sequence (DNA): TGTGCCAGCATGAGGGGAGTACAAGAGACCCAGTACTTC. V gene TRBV2 combines with J gene TRBJ2-5, with D tentatively TRBD1 or TRBD2 (5 bases each). The CDR3 sequence is 13 residues long. Deletions cut 7 bases from V and 2 bases from J, with 11 bases between. Germline lookup yields CDR1 SNHLY and CDR2 FYNNEI.

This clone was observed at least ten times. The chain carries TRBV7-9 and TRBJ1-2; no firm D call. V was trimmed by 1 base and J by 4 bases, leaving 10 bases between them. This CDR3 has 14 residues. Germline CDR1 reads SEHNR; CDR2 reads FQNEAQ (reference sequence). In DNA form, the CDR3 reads TGTGCCAGCAGCTTAGTGGAGGCATTCTATGGCTACACCTTC. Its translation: CASSLVEAFYGYTF. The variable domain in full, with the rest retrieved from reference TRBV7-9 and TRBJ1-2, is DTGVSQNPRHKITKRGQNVTFRCDPISEHNRLYWYRQTLGQGPEFLTYFQNEAQLEKSRLLSDRFSAERPKGSFSTLEIQRTEQGDSAMYLCASSLVEAFYGYTFGSGTRLTVV.

CDR3 DNA: TGCGCCAGCAGCCCCGGGACCGAACTAGCGGGAGTTGTAGATACGCAGTATTTT. Its protein is CASSPGTELAGVVDTQYF. The genes are TRBV4-1 and TRBJ2-3; 11 bases are shared with TRBD2. The CDR3 has 18 residues. V was pared by 4 bases and J by 5 bases, with 14 bases of the junction left unmatched. The germline gives CDR1 MGHRA, CDR2 YSYEKL.

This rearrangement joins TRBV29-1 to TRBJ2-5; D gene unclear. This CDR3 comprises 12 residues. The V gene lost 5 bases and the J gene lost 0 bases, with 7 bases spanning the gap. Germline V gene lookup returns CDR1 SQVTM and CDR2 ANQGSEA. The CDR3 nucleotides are TGCAGCGTTCGCGCAAACCAAGAGACCCAGTACTTC. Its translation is CSVRANQETQYF.

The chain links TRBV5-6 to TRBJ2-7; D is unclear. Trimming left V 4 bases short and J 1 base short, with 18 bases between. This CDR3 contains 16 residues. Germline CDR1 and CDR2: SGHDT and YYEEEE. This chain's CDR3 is CASSHVGTAFSYEQYF. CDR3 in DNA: TGTGCCAGCAGCCATGTAGGCACGGCATTTTCCTACGAGCAGTACTTC.

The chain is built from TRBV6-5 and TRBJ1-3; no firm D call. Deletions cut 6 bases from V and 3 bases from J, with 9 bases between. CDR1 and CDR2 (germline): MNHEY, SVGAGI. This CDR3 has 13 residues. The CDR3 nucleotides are TGTGCCAGCAGGTCTACCCATGGAAACACCATATATTTT. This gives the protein CASRSTHGNTIYF.

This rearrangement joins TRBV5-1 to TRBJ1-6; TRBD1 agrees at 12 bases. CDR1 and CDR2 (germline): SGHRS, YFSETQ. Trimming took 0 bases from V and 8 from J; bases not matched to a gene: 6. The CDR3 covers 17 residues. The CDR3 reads CASSLEGTGGMDSPLHF. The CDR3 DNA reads TGCGCCAGCAGCTTGGAAGGGACAGGGGGCATGGATTCACCCCTCCACTTT.

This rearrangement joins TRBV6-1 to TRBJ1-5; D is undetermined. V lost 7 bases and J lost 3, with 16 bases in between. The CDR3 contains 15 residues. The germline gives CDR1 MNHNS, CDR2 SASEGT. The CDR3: CASMVRGGINQPQHF. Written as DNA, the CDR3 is TGTGCCAGCATGGTTAGAGGAGGTATCAATCAGCCCCAGCATTTT.

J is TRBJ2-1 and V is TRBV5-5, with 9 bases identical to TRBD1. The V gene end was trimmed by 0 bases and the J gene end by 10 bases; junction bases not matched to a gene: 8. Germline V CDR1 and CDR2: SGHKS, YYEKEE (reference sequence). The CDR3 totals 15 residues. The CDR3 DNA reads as TGTGCCAGCAGCTTGGGGACAGGGGTAGGCGACGAGCAGTTCTTC. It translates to CASSLGTGVGDEQFF. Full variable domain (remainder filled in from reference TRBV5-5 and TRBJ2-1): DAGVTQSPTHLIKTRGQQVTLRCSPISGHKSVSWYQQVLGQGPQFIFQYYEKEERGRGNFPDRFSARQFPNYSSELNVNALLLGDSALYLCASSLGTGVGDEQFFGPGTRLTVL.

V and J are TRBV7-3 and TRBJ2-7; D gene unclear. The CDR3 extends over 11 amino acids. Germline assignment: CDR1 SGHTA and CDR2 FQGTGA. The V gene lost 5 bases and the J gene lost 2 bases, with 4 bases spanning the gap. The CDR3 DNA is TGTGCCAGCAGCCCGGCCTACGAGCAGTACTTC. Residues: CASSPAYEQYF.

The CDR3 nucleotides read TGTGCCAGCAGCCTCCCGGGGAGCTATGGCTACACCTTC. This encodes CASSLPGSYGYTF. This sequence joins TRBV7-9 and TRBJ1-2, with D hard to call. The V gene lost 5 bases and the J gene lost 4 bases, with 11 bases spanning the gap. Germline V gene data show CDR1 as SEHNR and CDR2 as FQNEAQ (reference sequence). The length of the CDR3 is 13 residues.